This T cell receptor beta chain was documented in a study of Ad26.COV2.S vaccination and SARS-CoV-2 variants. Clones were read by immunoSEQ multiplex PCR, and TCRdb kept only the in-frame ones, dropping some. The data show about 280,000 clones, around 87% seen once. The CDR3 runs 17 residues. Germline V lookup: CDR1 SGHDN, CDR2 FVKESK. V lost 0 bases and J 0 bases, leaving 12 bases between the germline ends. Documented treatment: roughly 19 received Ad26.COV2.S at low or high dose, single or two shots; about 5 received placebo; per-sample allocation not given. Samples analyzed were those drawn on day 63 after the first vaccine or placebo injection.

The chain links TRBV14 to TRBJ2-1; TRBD2 might be the D (5 bases). This clonotype was obtained from a person between 18 and 59 years old who received the Ad26.COV2.S COVID-19 vaccine or a placebo. Here the sequenced sample was peripheral blood, taken in a trial of Ad26.COV2.S vaccine versus placebo. CDR3 coding DNA: TGTGCCAGCAGCCAAGAAGGACGGAGGAGCTCCTACAATGAGCAGTTCTTC. Residues: CASSQEGRRSSYNEQFF.